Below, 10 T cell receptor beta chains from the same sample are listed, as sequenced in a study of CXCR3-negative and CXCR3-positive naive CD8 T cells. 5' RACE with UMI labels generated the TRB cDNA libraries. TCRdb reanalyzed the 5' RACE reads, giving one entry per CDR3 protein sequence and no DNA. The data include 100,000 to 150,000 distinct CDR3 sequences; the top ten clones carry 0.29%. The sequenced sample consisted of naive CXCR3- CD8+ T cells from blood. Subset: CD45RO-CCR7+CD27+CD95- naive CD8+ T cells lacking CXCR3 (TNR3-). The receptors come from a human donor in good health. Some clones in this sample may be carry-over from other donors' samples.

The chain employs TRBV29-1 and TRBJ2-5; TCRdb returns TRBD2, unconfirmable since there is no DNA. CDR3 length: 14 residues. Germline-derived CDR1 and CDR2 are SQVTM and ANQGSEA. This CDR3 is CSGLAGTIDGTQYF.

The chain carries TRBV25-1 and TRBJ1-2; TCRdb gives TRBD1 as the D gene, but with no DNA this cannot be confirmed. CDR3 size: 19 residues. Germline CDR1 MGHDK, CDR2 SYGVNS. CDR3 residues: CASSDQGGRTGATNYGYTF.

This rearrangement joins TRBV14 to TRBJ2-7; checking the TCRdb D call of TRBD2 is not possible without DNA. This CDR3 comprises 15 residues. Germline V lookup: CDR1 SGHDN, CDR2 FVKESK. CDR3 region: CASSLSGGDSYEQYF.

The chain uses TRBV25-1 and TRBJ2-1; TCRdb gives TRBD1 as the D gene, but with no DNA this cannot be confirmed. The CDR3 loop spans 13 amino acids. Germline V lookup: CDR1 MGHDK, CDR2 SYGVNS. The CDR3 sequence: CASSPTGGNEQFF.

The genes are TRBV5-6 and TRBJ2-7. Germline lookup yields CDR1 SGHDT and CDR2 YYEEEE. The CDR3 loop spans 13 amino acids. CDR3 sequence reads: CASSFGNHYEQYF.

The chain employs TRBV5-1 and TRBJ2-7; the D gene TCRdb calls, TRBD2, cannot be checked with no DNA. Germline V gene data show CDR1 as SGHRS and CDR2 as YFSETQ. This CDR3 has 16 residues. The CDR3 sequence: CASSLLAENPTYEQYF.

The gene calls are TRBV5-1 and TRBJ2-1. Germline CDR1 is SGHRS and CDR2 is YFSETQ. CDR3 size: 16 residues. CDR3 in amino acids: CASSQWTGASYNEQFF.

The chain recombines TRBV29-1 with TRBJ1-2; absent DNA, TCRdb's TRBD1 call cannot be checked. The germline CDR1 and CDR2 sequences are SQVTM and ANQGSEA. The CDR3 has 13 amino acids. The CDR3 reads CSVPTGGSYGYTF. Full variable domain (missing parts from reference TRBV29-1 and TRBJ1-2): SAVISQKPSRDICQRGTSLTIQCQVDSQVTMMFWYRQQPGQSLTLIATANQGSEATYESGFVIDKFPISRPNLTFSTLTVSNMSPEDSSIYLCSVPTGGSYGYTFGSGTRLTVV.

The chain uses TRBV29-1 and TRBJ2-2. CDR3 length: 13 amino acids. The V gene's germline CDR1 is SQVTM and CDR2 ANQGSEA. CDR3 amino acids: CSVEVWGTGELFF.

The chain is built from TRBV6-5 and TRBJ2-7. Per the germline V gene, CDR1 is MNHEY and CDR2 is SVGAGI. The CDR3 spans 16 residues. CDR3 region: CASSYHPELGSYEQYF.